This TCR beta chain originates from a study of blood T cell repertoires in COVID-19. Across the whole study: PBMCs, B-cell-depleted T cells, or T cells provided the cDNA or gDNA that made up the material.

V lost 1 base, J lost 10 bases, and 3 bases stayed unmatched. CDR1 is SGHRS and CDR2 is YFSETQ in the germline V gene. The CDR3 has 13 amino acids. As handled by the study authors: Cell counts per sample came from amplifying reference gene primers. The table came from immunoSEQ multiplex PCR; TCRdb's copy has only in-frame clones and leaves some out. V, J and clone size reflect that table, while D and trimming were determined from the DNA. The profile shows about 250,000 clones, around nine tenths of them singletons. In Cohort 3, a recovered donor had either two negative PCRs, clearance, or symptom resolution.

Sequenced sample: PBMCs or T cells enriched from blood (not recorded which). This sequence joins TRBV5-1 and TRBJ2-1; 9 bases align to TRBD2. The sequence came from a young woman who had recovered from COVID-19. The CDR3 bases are TGCGCCAGCAGCTTGCGGCTAGCGGGAGAGCAGTTCTTC. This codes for CASSLRLAGEQFF.